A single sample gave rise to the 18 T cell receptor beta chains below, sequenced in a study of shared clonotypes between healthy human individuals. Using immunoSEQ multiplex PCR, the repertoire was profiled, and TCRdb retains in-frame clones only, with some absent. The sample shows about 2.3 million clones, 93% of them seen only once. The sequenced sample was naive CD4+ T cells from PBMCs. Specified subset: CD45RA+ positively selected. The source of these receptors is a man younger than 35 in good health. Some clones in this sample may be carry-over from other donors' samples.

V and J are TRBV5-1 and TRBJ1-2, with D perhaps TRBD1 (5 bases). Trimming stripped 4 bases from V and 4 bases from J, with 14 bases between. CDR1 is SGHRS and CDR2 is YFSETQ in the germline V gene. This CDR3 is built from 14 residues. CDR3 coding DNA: TGCGCCAGCAGCACCCAGGGACCGACCTATGGCTACACCTTC. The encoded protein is CASSTQGPTYGYTF.

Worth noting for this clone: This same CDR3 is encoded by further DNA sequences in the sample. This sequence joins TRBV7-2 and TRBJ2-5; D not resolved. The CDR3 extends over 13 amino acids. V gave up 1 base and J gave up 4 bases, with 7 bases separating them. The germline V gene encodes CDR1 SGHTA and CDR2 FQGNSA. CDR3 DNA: TGTGCCAGCAGCTTAGGGCAGGTAGAGACCCAGTACTTC. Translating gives CASSLGQVETQYF.

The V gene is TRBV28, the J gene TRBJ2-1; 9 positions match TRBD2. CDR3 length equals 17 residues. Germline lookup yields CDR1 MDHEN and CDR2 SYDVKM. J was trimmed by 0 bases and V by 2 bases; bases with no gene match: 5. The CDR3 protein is CASSLGLAGSSYNEQFF. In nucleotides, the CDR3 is TGTGCCAGCAGTTTAGGGCTAGCGGGAAGCTCCTACAATGAGCAGTTCTTC.

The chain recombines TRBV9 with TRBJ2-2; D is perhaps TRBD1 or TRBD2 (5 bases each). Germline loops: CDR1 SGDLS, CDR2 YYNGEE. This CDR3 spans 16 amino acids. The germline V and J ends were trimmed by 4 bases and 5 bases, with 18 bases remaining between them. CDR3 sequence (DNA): TGTGCCAGCAGCCTCGGGACCGGGACGTCGACCGGGGAGCTGTTTTTT. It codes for CASSLGTGTSTGELFF.

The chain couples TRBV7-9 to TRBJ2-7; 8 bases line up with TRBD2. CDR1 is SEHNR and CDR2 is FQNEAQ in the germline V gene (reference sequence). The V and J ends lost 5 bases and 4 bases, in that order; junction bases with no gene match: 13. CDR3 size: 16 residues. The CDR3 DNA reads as TGTGCCAGCAGCCCCTGGAGGGCGGGAGGTTTGTACGAGCAGTACTTC. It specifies CASSPWRAGGLYEQYF. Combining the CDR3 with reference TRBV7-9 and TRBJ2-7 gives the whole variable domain DTGVSQNPRHKITKRGQNVTFRCDPISEHNRLYWYRQTLGQGPEFLTYFQNEAQLEKSRLLSDRFSAERPKGSFSTLEIQRTEQGDSAMYLCASSPWRAGGLYEQYFGPGTRLTVT.

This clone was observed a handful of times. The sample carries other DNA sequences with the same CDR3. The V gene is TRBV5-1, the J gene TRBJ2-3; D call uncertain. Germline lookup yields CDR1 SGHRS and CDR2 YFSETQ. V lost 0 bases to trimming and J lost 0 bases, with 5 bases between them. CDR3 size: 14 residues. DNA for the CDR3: TGCGCCAGCAGCTTGGCGGTTAGCACAGATACGCAGTATTTT. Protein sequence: CASSLAVSTDTQYF. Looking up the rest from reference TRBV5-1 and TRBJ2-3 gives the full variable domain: KAGVTQTPRYLIKTRGQQVTLSCSPISGHRSVSWYQQTPGQGLQFLFEYFSETQRNKGNFPGRFSGRQFSNSRSEMNVSTLELGDSALYLCASSLAVSTDTQYFGPGTRLTVL.

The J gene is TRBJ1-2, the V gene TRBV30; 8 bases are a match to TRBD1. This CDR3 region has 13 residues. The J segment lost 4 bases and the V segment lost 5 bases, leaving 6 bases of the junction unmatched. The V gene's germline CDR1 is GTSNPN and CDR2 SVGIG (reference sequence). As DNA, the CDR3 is TGTGCCTGGGTCACCGGGACAGGCTATGGCTACACCTTC. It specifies CAWVTGTGYGYTF.

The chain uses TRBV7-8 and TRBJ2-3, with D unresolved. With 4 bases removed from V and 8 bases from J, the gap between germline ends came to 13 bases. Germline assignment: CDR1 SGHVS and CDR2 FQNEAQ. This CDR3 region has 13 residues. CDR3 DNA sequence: TGTGCCAGCAGCTCCCCCGATAAGGTTACGCAGTATTTT. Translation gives CASSSPDKVTQYF.

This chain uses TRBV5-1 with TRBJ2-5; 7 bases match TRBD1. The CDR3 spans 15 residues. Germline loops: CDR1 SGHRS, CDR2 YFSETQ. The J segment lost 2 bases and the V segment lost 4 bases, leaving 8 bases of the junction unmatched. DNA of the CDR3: TGCGCCAGCAGCACTTTCCCGGGACAGCAAGAGACCCAGTACTTC. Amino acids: CASSTFPGQQETQYF.

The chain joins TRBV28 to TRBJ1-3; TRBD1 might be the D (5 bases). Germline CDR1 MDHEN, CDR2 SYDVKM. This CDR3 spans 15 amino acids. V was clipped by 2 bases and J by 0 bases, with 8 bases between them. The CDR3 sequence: CASSLVGGSGNTIYF. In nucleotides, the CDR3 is TGTGCCAGCAGTTTAGTGGGGGGCTCTGGAAACACCATATATTTT.

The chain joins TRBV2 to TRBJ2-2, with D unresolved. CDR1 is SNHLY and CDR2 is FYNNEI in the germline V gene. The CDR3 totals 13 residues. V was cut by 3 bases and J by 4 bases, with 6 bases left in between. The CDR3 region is CASSDYFTGELFF. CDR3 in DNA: TGTGCCAGCAGTGATTATTTCACCGGGGAGCTGTTTTTT.

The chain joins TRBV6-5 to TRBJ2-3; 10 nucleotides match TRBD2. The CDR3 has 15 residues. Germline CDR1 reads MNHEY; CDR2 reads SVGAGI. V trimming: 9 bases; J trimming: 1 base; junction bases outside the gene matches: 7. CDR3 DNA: TGTGCCAGTAGCGGGAGGACCATTGGCACAGATACGCAGTATTTT. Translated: CASSGRTIGTDTQYF.

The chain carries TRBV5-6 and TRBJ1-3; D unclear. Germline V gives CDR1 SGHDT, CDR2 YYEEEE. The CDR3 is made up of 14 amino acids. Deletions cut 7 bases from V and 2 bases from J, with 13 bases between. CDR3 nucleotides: TGTGCCAGCGGTAGAAGGGAAGCTGGAAACACCATATATTTT. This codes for CASGRREAGNTIYF.

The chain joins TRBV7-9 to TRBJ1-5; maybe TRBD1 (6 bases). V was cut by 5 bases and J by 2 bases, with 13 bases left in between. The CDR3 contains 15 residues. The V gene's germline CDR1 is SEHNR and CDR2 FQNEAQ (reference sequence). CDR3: CASSAQGYGNQPQHF. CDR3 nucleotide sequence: TGTGCCAGCAGCGCACAGGGCTATGGCAATCAGCCCCAGCATTTT.

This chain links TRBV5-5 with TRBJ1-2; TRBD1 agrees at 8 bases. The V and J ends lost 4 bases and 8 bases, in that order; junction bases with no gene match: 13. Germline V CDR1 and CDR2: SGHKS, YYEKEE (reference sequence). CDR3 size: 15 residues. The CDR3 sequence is CASSLGQDGTGGYTF. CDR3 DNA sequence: TGTGCCAGCAGCCTCGGACAGGATGGGACAGGCGGCTACACCTTC. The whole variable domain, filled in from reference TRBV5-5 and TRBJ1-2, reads DAGVTQSPTHLIKTRGQQVTLRCSPISGHKSVSWYQQVLGQGPQFIFQYYEKEERGRGNFPDRFSARQFPNYSSELNVNALLLGDSALYLCASSLGQDGTGGYTFGSGTRLTVV.

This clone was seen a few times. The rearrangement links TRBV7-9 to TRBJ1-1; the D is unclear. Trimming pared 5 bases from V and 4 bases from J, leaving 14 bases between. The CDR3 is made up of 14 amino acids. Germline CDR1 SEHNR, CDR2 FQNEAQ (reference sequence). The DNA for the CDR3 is TGTGCCAGCAGCAAACCTTCAACGCGCACTGAAGCTTTCTTT. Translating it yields CASSKPSTRTEAFF. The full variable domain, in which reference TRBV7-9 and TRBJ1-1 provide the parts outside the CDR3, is DTGVSQNPRHKITKRGQNVTFRCDPISEHNRLYWYRQTLGQGPEFLTYFQNEAQLEKSRLLSDRFSAERPKGSFSTLEIQRTEQGDSAMYLCASSKPSTRTEAFFGQGTRLTVV.

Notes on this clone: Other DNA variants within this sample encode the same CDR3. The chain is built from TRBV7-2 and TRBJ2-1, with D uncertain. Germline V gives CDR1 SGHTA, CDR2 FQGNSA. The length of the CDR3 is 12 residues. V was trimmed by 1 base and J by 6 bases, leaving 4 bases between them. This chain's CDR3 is CASSLVRNEQFF. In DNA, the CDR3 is TGTGCCAGCAGCTTAGTTCGCAATGAGCAGTTCTTC. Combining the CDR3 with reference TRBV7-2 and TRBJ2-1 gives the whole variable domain GAGVSQSPSNKVTEKGKDVELRCDPISGHTALYWYRQSLGQGLEFLIYFQGNSAPDKSGLPSDRFSAERTGGSVSTLTIQRTQQEDSAVYLCASSLVRNEQFFGPGTRLTVL.

For the CDR3, the DNA is TGTGCCAGCAGTTTTTGGGGTGCAAGGGCCCAGCATTTT. The encoded protein is CASSFWGARAQHF. The chain is built from TRBV28 and TRBJ1-5; unclear D gene. V was trimmed by 3 bases and J by 11 bases, leaving 14 bases between them. The CDR3 covers 13 residues. The V gene's germline CDR1 is MDHEN and CDR2 SYDVKM. Filled out from reference TRBV28 and TRBJ1-5, the complete variable domain reads DVKVTQSSRYLVKRTGEKVFLECVQDMDHENMFWYRQDPGLGLRLIYFSYDVKMKEKGDIPEGYSVSREKKERFSLILESASTNQTSMYLCASSFWGARAQHFGDGTRLSIL.